These 27 T cell receptor beta chains originate from one sample sequenced in a study of shared clonotypes between healthy human individuals (TCRdb year 2020). Library method: the immunoSEQ multiplex PCR assay. In its TCRdb copy, this immuneACCESS table keeps in-frame sequences only and misses some clones. Where compared with another copy, unresolved V genes explain less than half of these, and the others have no known cause. Recorded for this sample are around 560,000 clones; roughly 96% of them occurred a single time. Over 0.1% of the sample is in the top ten clones. CD8 naive samples were obtained by positive selection for CCR7 among CD45RO-negative cells, yielding a CD45RA+CCR7+ population from which TemRA cells were excluded. The sample comprised naive CD8+ T cells sorted from blood. Sample cell subset or site, as interpreted from the label and publication: CD45RA+CCR7+. These receptors all come from a woman younger than 45 in good health.

The chain joins TRBV27 to TRBJ2-1; D unclear. The germline CDR1 and CDR2 sequences are MNHEY and SMNVEV (reference sequence). Trimming took off 6 bases at V and 2 bases at J, with 2 bases between the two ends. This CDR3 contains 11 residues. The CDR3 coding sequence is TGTGCCAGCAGGGCCTACAATGAGCAGTTCTTC. The encoded protein is CASRAYNEQFF.

This chain connects TRBV7-6 to TRBJ1-5; 7 bases agree with TRBD1. Germline values: CDR1 SGHVS, CDR2 FNYEAQ. V was pared by 5 bases and J by 1 base, with 5 bases of the junction left unmatched. This CDR3 contains 15 residues. As DNA, the CDR3 is TGTGCCAGCAGCCCGACAGGGCAGAGCAATCAGCCCCAGCATTTT. This gives the protein CASSPTGQSNQPQHF.

The chain is built from TRBV4-1 and TRBJ1-4; TRBD1 matches 8 bases. The CDR3 length is 16 residues. The J segment lost 7 bases and the V segment lost 0 bases, leaving 7 bases of the junction unmatched. The germline CDR1 and CDR2 sequences are MGHRA and YSYEKL. The CDR3 bases are TGCGCCAGCAGCCAAGATCGCTCAGGGGGCCTTGAAAAACTGTTTTTT. This encodes CASSQDRSGGLEKLFF.

V is TRBV7-9 and J is TRBJ2-3, with TRBD2 matching 7 bases. The CDR3 is made up of 16 amino acids. After removal of 5 bases from V and 2 bases from J, the junction contained 10 bases not matched to a gene. Germline CDR1 reads SEHNR; CDR2 reads FQNEAQ (reference sequence). The CDR3 loop reads CASSPLGGRATDTQYF. For the CDR3, the DNA is TGTGCCAGCAGCCCCCTCGGGGGGAGGGCCACAGATACGCAGTATTTT.

This chain uses TRBV7-9 with TRBJ2-5; no clear D. TRBJ2-7 explains the end of the DNA better; the J call may be wrong. The CDR3 covers 11 residues. The V gene's germline CDR1 is SEHNR and CDR2 FQNEAQ (reference sequence). The CDR3 DNA reads as TGTGCCAGCAGCTCTTCCGCCGAGCAGTACTTC. This encodes CASSSSAEQYF.

The chain has TRBV7-6 and TRBJ2-7, with unresolved D. This CDR3 has 18 residues. V lost 3 bases and J 3 bases, leaving 24 bases between the germline ends. CDR1 is SGHVS and CDR2 is FNYEAQ in the germline V gene. The CDR3 DNA is TGTGCCAGCAGCTTGGTGCCTTTAGGTACTCCAAAAAACTACGAGCAGTACTTC. This gives the protein CASSLVPLGTPKNYEQYF. Filled out from reference TRBV7-6 and TRBJ2-7, the complete variable domain reads GAGVSQSPRYKVTKRGQDVALRCDPISGHVSLYWYRQALGQGPEFLTYFNYEAQQDKSGLPNDRFSAERPEGSISTLTIQRTEQRDSAMYRCASSLVPLGTPKNYEQYFGPGTRLTVT.

V usage is TRBV7-9 and J usage is TRBJ2-5, with 11 bases matching TRBD2. Germline V gene data show CDR1 as SEHNR and CDR2 as FQNEAQ (reference sequence). The CDR3 sequence is 14 residues long. V lost 3 bases, J lost 4 bases, and 1 base stayed unmatched. The CDR3 DNA sequence: TGTGCCAGCAGCTTTACTAGCGGGAGAGAGACCCAGTACTTC. Protein product: CASSFTSGRETQYF.

This clone was observed a single time. Other DNA sequences in this sample translate to the same CDR3. The gene calls are TRBV7-9 and TRBJ2-7; TRBD2 is a possible D gene (6 bases). The CDR3 is 14 amino acids. V lost 1 base, J lost 2 bases, and 9 bases lay in between. From germline, CDR1 is SEHNR and CDR2 FQNEAQ (reference sequence). Here the CDR3 reads CASSLGGETYEQYF. The DNA of the CDR3 is TGTGCCAGCAGCTTAGGGGGGGAAACCTACGAGCAGTACTTC.

CDR3 region: CASSFQGEGWGTGELFF. The CDR3 bases are TGTGCCAGCAGCTTCCAGGGGGAAGGATGGGGCACCGGGGAGCTGTTTTTT. The V call is TRBV7-6, the J call TRBJ2-2; TRBD1 matches 7 bases. The CDR3 spans 17 residues. The junction had 11 bases not matched to a gene; V was cut back by 3 bases and J by 4 bases. CDR1 and CDR2 from the germline V gene are SGHVS and FNYEAQ.

The chain uses TRBV10-3 and TRBJ2-1; the match to TRBD2 covers 10 bases. The CDR3 has 16 amino acids. After removal of 1 base from V and 6 bases from J, the junction contained 6 bases not matched to a gene. Germline assignment: CDR1 ENHRY and CDR2 SYGVKD. The CDR3 nucleotides are TGTGCCATCAGTGAGTTAAGGGCTAGCGGGAGCAATGAGCAGTTCTTC. Translating it yields CAISELRASGSNEQFF.

This chain connects TRBV19 to TRBJ2-7; D gene unclear. The V end was cut by 1 base, the J end by 2 bases, with 6 bases between. The CDR3 loop spans 13 amino acids. CDR1 and CDR2 from the germline V gene are LNHDA and SQIVND (reference sequence). In DNA, the CDR3 is TGTGCCAGTAGTATAGCGCCACCCTACGAGCAGTACTTC. Translation: CASSIAPPYEQYF.

The gene calls are TRBV4-1 and TRBJ2-1, with 8 bases that match TRBD1. The germline CDR1 and CDR2 sequences are MGHRA and YSYEKL. CDR3 length: 14 amino acids. Trimming at V came to 3 bases and at J to 8 bases, leaving 6 bases not matched to a gene. The CDR3 spells CASSQSDRAYEQFF. The CDR3 DNA reads TGCGCCAGCAGCCAGTCGGACAGGGCGTATGAGCAGTTCTTC.

The chain has TRBV28 and TRBJ2-7; TRBD2 agrees at 16 bases. Losses at the gene ends were 11 bases for V and 1 base for J; bases not matched to a gene: 8. The CDR3 length is 16 residues. Looked up from germline, CDR1 is MDHEN and CDR2 is SYDVKM. The CDR3 bases are TGTGCCGCCGGGACTAGCGGGAGGGTCCCGTCCTACGAGCAGTACTTC. Translating gives CAAGTSGRVPSYEQYF.

This clone showed up just once. It may be a read error: a sequence one base away is much more abundant. This sample includes further DNA sequences coding for the same CDR3. The V gene is TRBV5-4, the J gene TRBJ2-5; no clear D gene. Germline CDR1 and CDR2: SGHNT and YYREEE (reference sequence). V gave up 2 bases and J gave up 1 base, with 6 bases separating them. The CDR3 spans 13 residues. The CDR3 loop is CASSFESQETQYF. The CDR3 DNA reads as TGTGCCAGCAGCTTTGAGAGCCAAGAGACCCAGTACTTC.

This clone was seen only a few times. V is TRBV6-1 and J is TRBJ1-5; possibly TRBD1 for D (6 bases). V shed 2 bases and J shed 1 base, with 12 bases lying between them. The germline gives CDR1 MNHNS, CDR2 SASEGT. The CDR3 spans 16 residues. The CDR3 DNA sequence: TGTGCCAGCAGTGAAAGCAGGGGAATAAGCAATCAGCCCCAGCATTTT. Its translation is CASSESRGISNQPQHF.

The chain has TRBV4-2 and TRBJ2-3; D unresolved. The CDR3 is 17 residues long. Trimming stripped 2 bases from V and 0 bases from J, with 15 bases between. Germline V gene lookup returns CDR1 LGHNA and CDR2 YNFKEQ. The CDR3 DNA is TGTGCCAGCAGCCAACTAATCGGTAATTCTAGCACAGATACGCAGTATTTT. This encodes CASSQLIGNSSTDTQYF.

CDR3 protein: CASRVLQGSTEAFF. The CDR3 DNA sequence: TGTGCCAGCAGAGTGCTCCAGGGGTCGACTGAAGCTTTCTTT. J is TRBJ1-1 and V is TRBV27; possibly TRBD1 for D (6 bases). The length of the CDR3 is 14 residues. V shed 6 bases and J shed 5 bases, with 16 bases lying between them. The germline gives CDR1 MNHEY, CDR2 SMNVEV (reference sequence).

The chain links TRBV4-2 to TRBJ2-7; either TRBD1 or TRBD2 may fit D (5 bases each). CDR3 length: 15 residues. The V gene lost 2 bases and the J gene lost 0 bases, with 11 bases spanning the gap. CDR1 and CDR2 from the germline V gene are LGHNA and YNFKEQ. CDR3 in DNA: TGTGCCAGCAGCCAAACTAGTGGGGCCTCCTACGAGCAGTACTTC. As protein: CASSQTSGASYEQYF.

This clone came up once. The chain combines TRBV2 with TRBJ2-1; 8 bases are a match to TRBD1. V shed 6 bases, J shed 7 bases, and the junction held 5 bases outside the gene matches. Germline V gene sequence: CDR1 SNHLY, CDR2 FYNNEI. CDR3 size: 13 residues. The CDR3 protein is CASRAGGANEQFF. DNA of the CDR3: TGTGCCAGCAGGGCAGGGGGCGCGAATGAGCAGTTCTTC.

The gene calls are TRBV27 and TRBJ2-7; D unresolved. This CDR3 has 12 residues. V was cut by 4 bases and J by 5 bases, with 9 bases left in between. Germline V gives CDR1 MNHEY, CDR2 SMNVEV (reference sequence). The DNA for the CDR3 is TGTGCCAGCAGTTCAATGAAGAACGAGCAGTACTTC. It translates to CASSSMKNEQYF.

The gene calls are TRBV6-9 and TRBJ2-3; 8 bases are a match to TRBD1. CDR3 length equals 19 residues. V was pared by 6 bases and J by 1 base, with 18 bases of the junction left unmatched. CDR1 and CDR2 from the germline V gene are MNHGY and SVAAGI. This chain's CDR3 is CASSSSRGLACRRTDTQYF. Written as DNA, the CDR3 is TGTGCCAGCAGCTCATCCAGGGGGCTTGCCTGTCGGCGCACAGATACGCAGTATTTT.

This chain joins TRBV28 and TRBJ1-2, with D possibly TRBD1 on 6 matching bases. This CDR3 has 19 residues. The germline V gene encodes CDR1 MDHEN and CDR2 SYDVKM. The V gene lost 1 base and the J gene lost 4 bases, with 25 bases spanning the gap. In DNA, the CDR3 is TGTGCCAGCAGTTTATTATTACCCGGGACAAAACCGGGAGGCTATGGCTACACCTTC. This codes for CASSLLLPGTKPGGYGYTF.

The chain recombines TRBV2 with TRBJ1-5; 11 nucleotides line up with TRBD1. The junction had 8 bases not matched to a gene; V was cut back by 2 bases and J by 2 bases. CDR1 and CDR2 from the germline V gene are SNHLY and FYNNEI. The CDR3 consists of 18 residues. CDR3 sequence reads: CASSELGQGEGGNQPQHF. The CDR3 DNA reads TGTGCCAGCAGTGAATTGGGACAGGGGGAGGGTGGCAATCAGCCCCAGCATTTT.

The V and J genes are TRBV13 and TRBJ2-5; D unclear. V shed 0 bases and J shed 1 base, with 12 bases lying between them. The CDR3 covers 16 residues. Germline CDR1 and CDR2: PRHDT and FYEKMQ (reference sequence). Here the CDR3 DNA reads TGTGCCAGCAGCTTAGGTAGCCAAAGCCTCCAAGAGACCCAGTACTTC. Amino acid sequence: CASSLGSQSLQETQYF.

The count of this clone is one. The gene calls are TRBV29-1 and TRBJ2-5; 7 bases are shared with TRBD2. The CDR3 loop spans 14 amino acids. Germline assignment: CDR1 SQVTM and CDR2 ANQGSEA. Trimming at V came to 1 base and at J to 1 base, leaving 3 bases not matched to a gene. The CDR3 DNA reads as TGCAGCGTTGAAGCGGGGACTACCCAAGAGACCCAGTACTTC. Amino acid sequence: CSVEAGTTQETQYF.

V gene TRBV7-6 combines with J gene TRBJ2-3; 14 nucleotides align to TRBD2. The germline gives CDR1 SGHVS, CDR2 FNYEAQ. V was pared by 1 base and J by 7 bases, with 16 bases of the junction left unmatched. This CDR3 comprises 20 residues. The CDR3 region is CASSLGQGLAGAWDINTQYF. The CDR3 DNA reads as TGTGCCAGCAGCTTAGGACAGGGACTAGCGGGAGCTTGGGACATAAATACGCAGTATTTT.

This sequence joins TRBV6-5 and TRBJ2-7; TRBD1 matches 10 bases. In germline, CDR1 is MNHEY, CDR2 SVGAGI. The CDR3 consists of 13 residues. V lost 7 bases, J lost 6 bases, and 6 bases stayed unmatched. As DNA, the CDR3 is TGTGCCAGCAAGGACAGGGGGGAGCGCGAGCAGTACTTC. Translating it yields CASKDRGEREQYF.